The entry below gives a single TCR beta chain sequence along with its context. Its matching antigen is unknown. Regions amplified from RNA transcripts were the TCR beta CDR3 regions. First-round RT-PCR of the TCR CDR3 relied on the HTBI primer set. One entry per CDR3 protein results from TCRdb running MiXCR on the multiplex PCR reads. The sample has over 500,000 distinct CDR3 sequences, over 35% seen once. Diagnoses were established using clinical symptoms, serum thyroxine and TRAb, thyroid ultrasound and orbital computed tomography. The V gene lost 3 bases and the J gene lost 5 bases, with 11 bases spanning the gap. CDR1 is MNHEY, CDR2 SMNVEV, per germline (reference sequence). This CDR3 region has 13 residues. The sample belongs to a study of T cells in Graves' hyperthyroidism and ophthalmopathy. General study findings and limits: Model predictions of ophthalmopathy came a median approximately 6.5 months before onset. Most thyroid clonotypes expanded above 0.001 appeared in blood too. In simple terms, a model built on 13 V-J features told ophthalmopathy apart from stable hyperthyroidism.

The J gene is TRBJ2-7, the V gene TRBV27; D not certain. The receptor comes from an adult woman with Graves' disease, either hyperthyroidism or ophthalmopathy (not recorded which). Sequencing was performed on peripheral blood or thyroid tissue (not recorded which). Here the CDR3 reads CASSFRFLDEQYF. CDR3 sequence (DNA): TGTGCCAGCAGTTTTCGGTTTCTTGACGAGCAGTACTTC.